The 20 T cell receptor beta chains in this list originate from one sample, sequenced in a study of lymphopenia after photon versus proton radiotherapy. TCRdb keeps only in-frame clones here, not all; method: immunoSEQ multiplex PCR. Counted here are approximately 25,000 clones, about nine tenths occurring once; the ten biggest clones make up around 20%. Source: peripheral blood, taken from a patient treated with photon-based radiotherapy. The receptors were sampled from a man aged 50 to 60 with gastric cancer.

The chain carries TRBV7-9 and TRBJ2-3; TRBD2 is a possible D gene (5 bases). Germline CDR1 SEHNR, CDR2 FQNEAQ (reference sequence). The V gene lost 5 bases and the J gene lost 0 bases, with 12 bases spanning the gap. This CDR3 has 15 residues. The CDR3 DNA sequence: TGTGCCAGCAGCATGGGAGCGGCAAGCACAGATACGCAGTATTTT. As protein: CASSMGAASTDTQYF.

The chain links TRBV18 to TRBJ2-2; maybe TRBD2 (5 bases). V lost 5 bases and J lost 3, with 25 bases in between. Germline V lookup: CDR1 KGHSH, CDR2 LQKENI. This CDR3 has 19 amino acids. This chain's CDR3 is CASSSQITIGRADTGELFF. The CDR3 DNA sequence: TGTGCCAGCTCATCTCAAATCACAATCGGGCGAGCGGACACCGGGGAGCTGTTTTTT.

The rearrangement links TRBV30 to TRBJ2-4; maybe TRBD1 (5 bases). The CDR3 extends over 14 amino acids. CDR1 and CDR2 from the germline V gene are GTSNPN and SVGIG (reference sequence). Trimming took off 1 base at V and 3 bases at J, with 10 bases between the two ends. For the CDR3, the DNA is TGTGCCTGGAGTGCTCAGGGCGGCAAAAACATTCAGTACTTC. It specifies CAWSAQGGKNIQYF.

This chain joins TRBV14 and TRBJ1-1, with D perhaps TRBD1 (5 bases). Germline CDR1 and CDR2: SGHDN and FVKESK. The germline V and J ends were trimmed by 4 bases and 4 bases, with 13 bases remaining between them. There are 14 residues in the CDR3. CDR3 DNA: TGTGCCAGCAGCCGAGCAGGGTGGGGCACTGAAGCTTTCTTT. Translated: CASSRAGWGTEAFF.

This clone is a singleton in its sample. The chain uses TRBV27 and TRBJ2-1; no definite D call. This CDR3 spans 11 amino acids. Germline loops: CDR1 MNHEY, CDR2 SMNVEV (reference sequence). V was pared by 2 bases and J by 10 bases, with 6 bases between. CDR3 nucleotides: TGTGCCAGCAGTTTAGCCCAGGAGCAGTTCTTC. Encoded protein: CASSLAQEQFF.

The chain employs TRBV14 and TRBJ1-2; the match to TRBD1 covers 7 bases. CDR1 is SGHDN and CDR2 is FVKESK in the germline V gene. The CDR3 is 18 amino acids. Germline trimming cut 3 bases from V and 4 bases from J; bases unmatched to any gene: 17. Here the CDR3 reads CASSHNPRAGPGGYGYTF. Written as DNA, the CDR3 is TGTGCCAGCAGCCACAACCCCAGGGCAGGACCAGGGGGCTATGGCTACACCTTC.

This chain uses TRBV15 with TRBJ1-6; 7 bases are a match to TRBD1. The germline V gene encodes CDR1 LNHNV and CDR2 YYDKDF (reference sequence). V lost 0 bases and J lost 6; bases outside the gene matches: 2. There are 15 residues in the CDR3. Here the CDR3 DNA reads TGTGCCACCAGCAGAGATTCAGGGGGTAATTCACCCCTCCACTTT. Encoded protein: CATSRDSGGNSPLHF.

The CDR3 sequence is CASSERYEQYV. The DNA for the CDR3 is TGTGCCAGCAGTGAGAGGTACGAGCAGTACGTC. This rearrangement joins TRBV6-1 to TRBJ2-7; no reliable D call. The ends were cut back, 3 bases at V and 4 bases at J, with 4 bases in the middle. The germline gives CDR1 MNHNS, CDR2 SASEGT. This CDR3 has 11 amino acids.

V and J are TRBV2 and TRBJ1-5, with TRBD1 matching over 7 bases. With 6 bases clipped from V and 4 bases from J, the junction kept 3 bases outside the gene matches. In germline, CDR1 is SNHLY, CDR2 FYNNEI. This CDR3 has 13 residues. CDR3 in amino acids: CASRETGNQPQHF. For the CDR3, the DNA is TGTGCCAGCAGGGAGACAGGGAATCAGCCCCAGCATTTT.

The chain joins TRBV19 to TRBJ1-5; D call uncertain. The CDR3 contains 13 residues. Trimming removed 5 bases from V and 5 bases from J, with 10 bases in between. The germline V gene has CDR1 LNHDA and CDR2 SQIVND (reference sequence). CDR3: CASSESWDQPQHF. In nucleotides, the CDR3 is TGTGCCAGTAGTGAATCCTGGGATCAGCCCCAGCATTTT. The whole variable domain, filled in from reference TRBV19 and TRBJ1-5, reads DGGITQSPKYLFRKEGQNVTLSCEQNLNHDAMYWYRQDPGQGLRLIYYSQIVNDFQKGDIAEGYSVSREKKESFPLTVTSAQKNPTAFYLCASSESWDQPQHFGDGTRLSIL.

V usage is TRBV6-5 and J usage is TRBJ1-2; D is ambiguous. CDR1 is MNHEY and CDR2 is SVGAGI in the germline V gene. This CDR3 has 11 amino acids. V was clipped by 2 bases and J by 7 bases, with 5 bases between them. DNA of the CDR3: TGTGCCAGCAGTTACGACGGTGGCTACACCTTC. Translating it yields CASSYDGGYTF.

This chain links TRBV7-9 with TRBJ1-1; 9 bases agree with TRBD1. The CDR3 runs 14 residues. With V trimmed by 4 bases and J by 2 bases, 2 bases remained unmatched. The germline gives CDR1 SEHNR, CDR2 FQNEAQ (reference sequence). Written as DNA, the CDR3 is TGTGCCAGCAGCTCACAGGGGGCAAACACTGAAGCTTTCTTT. This translates into CASSSQGANTEAFF.

This rearrangement joins TRBV6-5 to TRBJ2-3; D not resolved. The ends were cut back, 6 bases at V and 5 bases at J, with 6 bases in the middle. The CDR3 contains 11 residues. CDR1 and CDR2 (germline): MNHEY, SVGAGI. The CDR3 DNA reads as TGTGCCAGCAGGCTTGGAGATACGCAGTATTTT. Translating it yields CASRLGDTQYF.

In this sample, this clone turned up a few times. The chain joins TRBV5-5 to TRBJ2-1; 8 positions agree with TRBD2. Trimming took 1 base from V and 5 from J; bases not matched to a gene: 5. CDR3 length equals 15 residues. CDR1 is SGHKS, CDR2 YYEKEE, per germline (reference sequence). DNA for the CDR3: TGTGCCAGCAGCTTGTCCACGGGGGGGAACAATGAGCAGTTCTTC. Its protein product is CASSLSTGGNNEQFF.

The rearrangement uses TRBV5-1 and TRBJ2-2; maybe TRBD2 (6 bases). The CDR3 is 15 residues long. Germline V lookup: CDR1 SGHRS, CDR2 YFSETQ. Trimming cost V 0 bases and J 7 bases, with 13 bases left between them. The CDR3 protein is CASSLGPAGNGELFF. The CDR3 bases are TGCGCCAGCAGCTTGGGCCCCGCGGGGAACGGGGAGCTGTTTTTT.

This clone was recorded only once. This chain connects TRBV7-9 to TRBJ2-4; 7 positions agree with TRBD1. J lost 8 bases, V lost 4 bases, and 8 bases had no gene match. The CDR3 is 14 residues long. The germline gives CDR1 SEHNR, CDR2 FQNEAQ (reference sequence). The CDR3 region is CASSSWTGSDIQYF. The CDR3 region has the DNA TGTGCCAGCAGCTCTTGGACAGGTAGTGACATTCAGTACTTC.

This clone was counted a single time. This chain connects TRBV28 to TRBJ1-1; weak D call: TRBD1 (6 bases). The length of the CDR3 is 15 residues. Looked up from germline, CDR1 is MDHEN and CDR2 is SYDVKM. With 3 bases removed from V and 5 bases from J, the gap between germline ends came to 16 bases. CDR3 in amino acids: CASSLTPSGETEAFF. Written as DNA, the CDR3 is TGTGCCAGCAGTTTGACGCCTTCAGGGGAAACTGAAGCTTTCTTT.

The V call is TRBV14, the J call TRBJ1-2; D may be TRBD1 (6 bases). Looked up from germline, CDR1 is SGHDN and CDR2 is FVKESK. V lost 0 bases to trimming and J lost 4 bases, with 12 bases between them. The CDR3 is 15 amino acids. This chain's CDR3 is CASSQETQGRYGYTF. The CDR3 DNA is TGTGCCAGCAGCCAAGAGACCCAGGGGCGCTATGGCTACACCTTC. The whole variable domain, filled in from reference TRBV14 and TRBJ1-2, reads EAGVTQFPSHSVIEKGQTVTLRCDPISGHDNLYWYRRVMGKEIKFLLHFVKESKQDESGMPNNRFLAERTGGTYSTLKVQPAELEDSGVYFCASSQETQGRYGYTFGSGTRLTVV.

The V call is TRBV7-2, the J call TRBJ2-5, with a possible D match to TRBD2 (5 bases). Germline CDR1 SGHTA, CDR2 FQGNSA. The CDR3 is made up of 15 amino acids. V was shortened by 2 bases and J by 5 bases, with 15 bases between the two germline ends. The CDR3 DNA reads as TGTGCCAGCAGCTTATTAGGGAGCCACGGGGAGACCCAGTACTTC. Protein product: CASSLLGSHGETQYF.

This chain connects TRBV5-1 to TRBJ2-2, with D unclear. The CDR3 is 13 amino acids. CDR1 and CDR2 from the germline V gene are SGHRS and YFSETQ. V lost 4 bases and J lost 5, with 9 bases in between. The CDR3 reads CASSPGWTGELFF. The DNA of the CDR3 is TGCGCCAGCAGCCCTGGGTGGACCGGGGAGCTGTTTTTT.